Presented here are 19 T cell receptor beta chains from one specimen sequenced in a study of cytomegalovirus exposure and HLA in healthy donors. The repertoire was sequenced with immunoSEQ multiplex PCR; TCRdb's copy has only in-frame clones and lacks some. The table lists 150,000 to 200,000 clones, around 85% of them singletons. Sequencing used PBMCs. Receptors originate from a man younger than 30 in good health and CMV-seropositive.

The chain employs TRBV7-9 and TRBJ2-3, with a possible D match to TRBD2 (7 bases). This CDR3 comprises 15 residues. Germline V gene data show CDR1 as SEHNR and CDR2 as FQNEAQ (reference sequence). Trimming took 4 bases from V and 4 from J, leaving 15 bases between them. The CDR3 DNA follows: TGTGCCAGCAGCTCCTCTAGCGGACAGTCAGATACGCAGTATTTT. Its protein product is CASSSSSGQSDTQYF.

This clone was seen a handful of times. The rearrangement joins TRBV27 to TRBJ2-7; 7 nucleotides line up with TRBD1. The CDR3 consists of 14 residues. Germline V gene sequence: CDR1 MNHEY, CDR2 SMNVEV (reference sequence). V dropped 5 bases and J dropped 5; count of bases not matched to a gene: 9. CDR3 protein: CASSLQGSRDEQYF. CDR3 nucleotide sequence: TGTGCCAGCAGTCTACAGGGGTCCAGGGACGAGCAGTACTTC.

The chain combines TRBV7-9 with TRBJ1-6; maybe TRBD1 (6 bases). Germline CDR1 and CDR2: SEHNR and FQNEAQ (reference sequence). Trimming left V 7 bases short and J 12 bases short, with 25 bases between. The CDR3 runs 16 residues. CDR3 bases: TGTGCCAGCACTGGACTGTCCGGGACATACCCATTACCCCTCCACTTT. Its protein product is CASTGLSGTYPLPLHF. The whole variable domain, remainder taken from reference TRBV7-9 and TRBJ1-6, is DTGVSQNPRHKITKRGQNVTFRCDPISEHNRLYWYRQTLGQGPEFLTYFQNEAQLEKSRLLSDRFSAERPKGSFSTLEIQRTEQGDSAMYLCASTGLSGTYPLPLHFGNGTRLTVT.

The rearrangement links TRBV2 to TRBJ1-3, with D possibly TRBD1 on 5 matching bases. The ends were cut back, 5 bases at V and 0 bases at J, with 11 bases in the middle. CDR3 length: 15 residues. Germline V gene sequence: CDR1 SNHLY, CDR2 FYNNEI. The CDR3 nucleotides are TGTGCCAGCAGTATGGACACCAGCTCTGGAAACACCATATATTTT. Residues: CASSMDTSSGNTIYF.

The rearrangement joins TRBV6-1 to TRBJ1-5; D not resolved. The CDR3 covers 15 residues. The V end lost 3 bases, the J end lost 0 bases, and 9 bases lay between the germline ends. Germline assignment: CDR1 MNHNS and CDR2 SASEGT. The CDR3 loop is CASSDYDISNQPQHF. In DNA form, the CDR3 reads TGTGCCAGCAGTGATTATGACATTAGCAATCAGCCCCAGCATTTT.

This chain links TRBV28 with TRBJ2-3, with a tentative D call TRBD2 (6 bases). The CDR3 is made up of 12 amino acids. The V end lost 6 bases, the J end lost 6 bases, and 10 bases lay between the germline ends. Germline CDR1 MDHEN, CDR2 SYDVKM. The CDR3 is CASRTSGDTQYF. The CDR3 bases are TGTGCCAGCAGGACGAGCGGGGATACGCAGTATTTT. Full variable domain (remainder filled in from reference TRBV28 and TRBJ2-3): DVKVTQSSRYLVKRTGEKVFLECVQDMDHENMFWYRQDPGLGLRLIYFSYDVKMKEKGDIPEGYSVSREKKERFSLILESASTNQTSMYLCASRTSGDTQYFGPGTRLTVL.

V usage is TRBV4-1 and J usage is TRBJ2-2; weak D call: TRBD1 (6 bases). Germline lookup yields CDR1 MGHRA and CDR2 YSYEKL. The CDR3 length is 16 residues. V lost 0 bases to trimming and J lost 6 bases, with 14 bases between them. The CDR3 DNA follows: TGCGCCAGCAGCCAAGATGATTGGGACATACCCGGGGAGCTGTTTTTT. This codes for CASSQDDWDIPGELFF.

This chain connects TRBV4-2 to TRBJ2-2; TRBD2 matches 10 bases. The germline gives CDR1 LGHNA, CDR2 YNFKEQ. The CDR3 is 16 amino acids. V shed 1 base, J shed 8 bases, and the junction held 7 bases outside the gene matches. The CDR3 coding sequence is TGTGCCAGCAGCCAAGGTCTAGCGGGAGAGGGAGGGGAGCTGTTTTTT. Translated: CASSQGLAGEGGELFF.

As to this clone: Other DNA sequences in the sample encode the same CDR3. The V gene is TRBV10-3, the J gene TRBJ1-5, with D perhaps matching TRBD1 (6 bases). V lost 3 bases and J lost 1, with 7 bases in between. CDR1 is ENHRY, CDR2 SYGVKD, per germline. This CDR3 spans 14 amino acids. CDR3 sequence (DNA): TGTGCCATCAGTGAACAGGGAAGCAATCAGCCCCAGCATTTT. Translation: CAISEQGSNQPQHF.

The rearrangement links TRBV28 to TRBJ1-1; D is undetermined. V was pared by 6 bases and J by 0 bases, with 8 bases between. This CDR3 contains 13 residues. Per the germline V gene, CDR1 is MDHEN and CDR2 is SYDVKM. The CDR3 sequence: CASSPTVNTEAFF. The CDR3 DNA reads as TGTGCCAGCAGCCCGACTGTGAACACTGAAGCTTTCTTT.

The chain couples TRBV28 to TRBJ2-7, with 7 positions matching TRBD1. CDR1 and CDR2 (germline): MDHEN, SYDVKM. Losses at the gene ends were 6 bases for V and 3 bases for J; bases not matched to a gene: 8. This CDR3 contains 14 residues. This chain's CDR3 is CASSPTGTVYEQYF. CDR3 DNA sequence: TGTGCCAGCAGCCCCACCGGGACAGTCTACGAGCAGTACTTC.

This sequence joins TRBV11-3 and TRBJ1-1, with TRBD1 identical over 8 bases. J gave up 6 bases and V 1 base, and 1 base lay outside the gene matches. This CDR3 spans 13 amino acids. Germline V CDR1 and CDR2: SGHNT, YENEEA. The CDR3 sequence is CASSLVTGAEAFF. Written as DNA, the CDR3 is TGTGCCAGCAGCTTAGTGACAGGGGCTGAAGCTTTCTTT. Together with reference TRBV11-3 and TRBJ1-1, the CDR3 gives the full variable domain: EAGVVQSPRYKIIEKKQPVAFWCNPISGHNTLYWYLQNLGQGPELLIRYENEEAVDDSQLPKDRFSAERLKGVDSTLKIQPAELGDSAVYLCASSLVTGAEAFFGQGTRLTVV.

The genes are TRBV27 and TRBJ2-1, with TRBD2 matching over 13 bases. Germline values: CDR1 MNHEY, CDR2 SMNVEV (reference sequence). The CDR3 totals 15 residues. Germline trimming cut 5 bases from V and 5 bases from J; bases unmatched to any gene: 3. In nucleotides, the CDR3 is TGTGCCAGCAGTCAAGGGACTAGCGGGAACAATGAGCAGTTCTTC. Residues: CASSQGTSGNNEQFF.

The sample holds one count of this clone. The rearrangement uses TRBV28 and TRBJ2-3; 7 bases match TRBD1. V lost 4 bases and J lost 6; bases outside the gene matches: 13. Germline V gives CDR1 MDHEN, CDR2 SYDVKM. The length of the CDR3 is 16 residues. In nucleotides, the CDR3 is TGTGCCAGCAGTTCGACGTACGAGGGGGCAGCGGATACGCAGTATTTT. Translated, it gives CASSSTYEGAADTQYF.

The genes are TRBV28 and TRBJ1-4; D gene uncertain. CDR3 size: 15 residues. Per germline, CDR1 MDHEN and CDR2 SYDVKM. The V end lost 3 bases, the J end lost 1 base, and 9 bases lay between the germline ends. CDR3 region: CASSFIGKTNEKLFF. In DNA, the CDR3 is TGTGCCAGCAGTTTTATCGGGAAAACTAATGAAAAACTGTTTTTT.

The chain couples TRBV28 to TRBJ1-1; weak D call: TRBD1 (6 bases). CDR3 length: 15 amino acids. Between the trimmed V and J ends, which lost 6 bases and 3 bases, there was a span of 17 bases. Germline loops: CDR1 MDHEN, CDR2 SYDVKM. The CDR3 here is CASSLKGVGYTEAFF. The CDR3 DNA reads as TGTGCCAGCAGCCTCAAGGGGGTCGGGTACACTGAAGCTTTCTTT.

The chain has TRBV5-1 and TRBJ1-1; D possibly corresponds to TRBD1 (5 bases). CDR3 size: 15 residues. Looked up from germline, CDR1 is SGHRS and CDR2 is YFSETQ. Trimming stripped 4 bases from V and 0 bases from J, with 13 bases between. CDR3 sequence (DNA): TGCGCCAGCAGCCCAGGCGGGGGGGTGAACACTGAAGCTTTCTTT. Its translation: CASSPGGGVNTEAFF.

This clone was detected once. The V and J genes are TRBV13 and TRBJ1-2; D uncertain. This CDR3 spans 15 amino acids. The germline V gene has CDR1 PRHDT and CDR2 FYEKMQ (reference sequence). Trimming removed 7 bases at V and 4 bases at J, with 19 bases between. The DNA of the CDR3 is TGTGCCAGCACCATAGGAGGCACGGGAGGCTATGGCTACACCTTC. It is translated as CASTIGGTGGYGYTF. The variable domain in full, completed from reference TRBV13 and TRBJ1-2, reads AAGVIQSPRHLIKEKRETATLKCYPIPRHDTVYWYQQGPGQDPQFLISFYEKMQSDKGSIPDRFSAQQFSDYHSELNMSSLELGDSALYFCASTIGGTGGYGYTFGSGTRLTVV.

The chain recombines TRBV10-3 with TRBJ2-5; TRBD2 aligns across 14 bases. From germline, CDR1 is ENHRY and CDR2 SYGVKD. The CDR3 is 14 amino acids. V shed 11 bases, J shed 2 bases, and the junction held 4 bases outside the gene matches. CDR3 sequence (DNA): TGTGCCGTGGGACTAGCGGGAGCGCAAGAGACCCAGTACTTC. Residues: CAVGLAGAQETQYF.